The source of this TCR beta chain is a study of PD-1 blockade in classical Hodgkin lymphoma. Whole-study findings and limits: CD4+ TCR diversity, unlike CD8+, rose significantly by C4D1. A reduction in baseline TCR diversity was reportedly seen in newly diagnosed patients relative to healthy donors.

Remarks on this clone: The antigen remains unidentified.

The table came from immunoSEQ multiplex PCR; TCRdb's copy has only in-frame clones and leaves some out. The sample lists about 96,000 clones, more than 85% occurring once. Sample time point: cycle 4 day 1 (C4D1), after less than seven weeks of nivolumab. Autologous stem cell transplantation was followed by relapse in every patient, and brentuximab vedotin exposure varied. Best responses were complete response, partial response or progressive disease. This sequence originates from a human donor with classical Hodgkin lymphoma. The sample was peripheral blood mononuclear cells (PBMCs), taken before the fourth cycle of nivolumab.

DNA of the CDR3: TGTGCCAGCAGTAAAAGGACTGCACCGTACGACAATGAGCAGTTCTTC. As protein: CASSKRTAPYDNEQFF. The V call is TRBV2, the J call TRBJ2-1, with D maybe TRBD2 (5 bases). The CDR3 is 16 amino acids. Trimming took off 5 bases at V and 5 bases at J, with 19 bases between the two ends. Germline V CDR1 and CDR2: SNHLY, FYNNEI.